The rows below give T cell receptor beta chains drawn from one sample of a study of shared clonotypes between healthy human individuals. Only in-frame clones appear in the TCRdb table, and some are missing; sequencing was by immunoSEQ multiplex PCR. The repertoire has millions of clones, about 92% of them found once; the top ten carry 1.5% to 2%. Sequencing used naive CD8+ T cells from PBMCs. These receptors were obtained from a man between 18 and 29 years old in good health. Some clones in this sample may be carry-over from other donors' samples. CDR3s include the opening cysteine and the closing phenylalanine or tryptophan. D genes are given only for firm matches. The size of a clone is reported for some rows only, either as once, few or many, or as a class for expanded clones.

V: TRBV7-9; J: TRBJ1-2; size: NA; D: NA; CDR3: CASSLGAVQNYGYTF; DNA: TGTGCCAGCAGCTTGGGGGCAGTACAGAACTATGGCTACACCTTC
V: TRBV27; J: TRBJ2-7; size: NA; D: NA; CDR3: CASSNIRERNEQYF; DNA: TGTGCCAGCAGCAACATCAGGGAGAGGAACGAGCAGTACTTC
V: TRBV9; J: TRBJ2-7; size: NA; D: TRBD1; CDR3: CASSVAGDRAYEQYF; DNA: TGTGCCAGCAGCGTAGCGGGGGACAGGGCTTACGAGCAGTACTTC
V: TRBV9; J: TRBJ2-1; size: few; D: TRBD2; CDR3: CASSVVTSGSNEQFF; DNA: TGTGCCAGCAGCGTAGTGACTAGCGGGAGCAATGAGCAGTTCTTC
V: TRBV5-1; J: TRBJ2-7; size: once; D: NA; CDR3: CASNTGASSYEQYF; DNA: TGCGCCAGCAATACGGGAGCGAGCTCCTACGAGCAGTACTTC
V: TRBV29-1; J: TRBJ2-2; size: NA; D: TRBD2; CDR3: CSVVPLAGGPGVANTGELFF; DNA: TGCAGCGTTGTTCCGCTAGCGGGAGGGCCCGGGGTGGCGAACACCGGGGAGCTGTTTTTT
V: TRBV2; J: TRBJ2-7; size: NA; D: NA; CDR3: CASSESWQENYEQYF; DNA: TGTGCCAGCAGTGAATCTTGGCAGGAAAACTACGAGCAGTACTTC
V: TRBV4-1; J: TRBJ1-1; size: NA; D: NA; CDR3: CASSQKQGPGEAFF; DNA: TGCGCCAGCAGCCAAAAACAGGGCCCCGGTGAAGCTTTCTTT
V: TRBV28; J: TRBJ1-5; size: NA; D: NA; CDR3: CASSFGGAGQPQHF; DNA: TGTGCCAGCAGTTTTGGGGGGGCGGGTCAGCCCCAGCATTTT
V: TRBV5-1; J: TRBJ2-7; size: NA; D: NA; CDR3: CASSPDRNLYEQYF; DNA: TGCGCCAGCAGCCCTGACAGGAACTTATACGAGCAGTACTTC
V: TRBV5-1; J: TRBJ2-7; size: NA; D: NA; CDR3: CASSLERYYEQYF; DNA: TGCGCCAGCAGCTTGGAAAGGTATTACGAGCAGTACTTC
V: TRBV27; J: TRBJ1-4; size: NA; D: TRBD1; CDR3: CASSSRTGAAKLFF; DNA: TGTGCCAGCAGTAGCCGGACAGGGGCTGCAAAACTGTTTTTT
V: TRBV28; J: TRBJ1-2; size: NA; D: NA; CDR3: CASSPPWDYGYTF; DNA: TGTGCCAGCAGTCCCCCTTGGGACTATGGCTACACCTTC
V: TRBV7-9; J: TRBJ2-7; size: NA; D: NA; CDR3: CASSLGEHEQYF; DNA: TGTGCCAGCAGCCTGGGAGAGCACGAGCAGTACTTC
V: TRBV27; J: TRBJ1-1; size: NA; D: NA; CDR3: CASSDLVLGSFF; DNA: TGTGCCAGCAGTGACTTAGTACTAGGATCCTTCTTT
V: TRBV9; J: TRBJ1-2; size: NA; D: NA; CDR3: CASSGGQKANYGYTF; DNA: TGTGCCAGCAGCGGGGGACAAAAAGCTAACTATGGCTACACCTTC
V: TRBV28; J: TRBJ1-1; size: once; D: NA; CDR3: CASSFISEAFF; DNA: TGTGCCAGCAGTTTTATCTCTGAAGCTTTCTTT
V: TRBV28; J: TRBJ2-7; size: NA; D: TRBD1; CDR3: CASRRDSSYEQYF; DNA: TGTGCCAGCAGGAGGGACAGCTCCTACGAGCAGTACTTC
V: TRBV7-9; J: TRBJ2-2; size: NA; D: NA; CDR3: CASSLWGRSSTGELFF; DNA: TGTGCCAGCAGCTTATGGGGGCGTTCGAGTACCGGGGAGCTGTTTTTT
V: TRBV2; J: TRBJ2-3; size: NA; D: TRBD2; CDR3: CASRGLAGNTDTQYF; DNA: TGTGCCAGCAGGGGACTAGCGGGAAACACAGATACGCAGTATTTT
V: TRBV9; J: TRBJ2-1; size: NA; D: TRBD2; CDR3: CASSVDRAGGSNEQFF; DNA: TGTGCCAGCAGCGTAGACCGTGCGGGAGGAAGTAATGAGCAGTTCTTC
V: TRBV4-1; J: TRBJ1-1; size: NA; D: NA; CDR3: CASSQVVVSGNTEAFF; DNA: TGCGCCAGCAGCCAAGTAGTAGTCTCTGGGAACACTGAAGCTTTCTTT
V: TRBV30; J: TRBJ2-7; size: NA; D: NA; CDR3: CAWSVRGGVREQYF; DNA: TGTGCCTGGAGTGTAAGGGGTGGGGTCCGGGAGCAGTACTTC
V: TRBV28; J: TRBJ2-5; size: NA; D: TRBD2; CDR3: CASNGAGDWETQYF; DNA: TGTGCCAGCAACGGGGCGGGAGATTGGGAGACCCAGTACTTC
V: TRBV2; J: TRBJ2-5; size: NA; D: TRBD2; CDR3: CASSGLVAGSQETQYF; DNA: TGTGCCAGCAGTGGATTGGTAGCGGGAAGCCAAGAGACCCAGTACTTC
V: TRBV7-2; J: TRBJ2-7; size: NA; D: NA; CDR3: CASSLAPSTLYEQYF; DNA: TGTGCCAGCAGCTTAGCGCCGTCCACTCTATACGAGCAGTACTTC
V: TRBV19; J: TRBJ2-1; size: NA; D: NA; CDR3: CASSIGTEGLEQFF; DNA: TGTGCCAGTAGTATAGGAACAGAGGGCCTTGAGCAGTTCTTC
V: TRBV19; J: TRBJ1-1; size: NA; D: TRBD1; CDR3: CASSSGTGENTEAFF; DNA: TGTGCCAGTAGTAGCGGGACAGGAGAGAACACTGAAGCTTTCTTT
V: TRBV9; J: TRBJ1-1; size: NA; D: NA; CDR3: CASSVEGRGNTEAFF; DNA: TGTGCCAGCAGCGTAGAGGGTCGTGGCAACACTGAAGCTTTCTTT
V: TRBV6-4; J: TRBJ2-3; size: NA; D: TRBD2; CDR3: CASSDVPGGETDTQYF; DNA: TGTGCCAGCAGTGACGTCCCGGGGGGGGAGACAGATACGCAGTATTTT
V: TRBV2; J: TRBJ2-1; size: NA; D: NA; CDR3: CASSDGGRGNEQFF; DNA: TGTGCCAGCAGTGACGGCGGAAGAGGGAATGAGCAGTTCTTC
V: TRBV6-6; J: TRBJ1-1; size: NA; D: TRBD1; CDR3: CASSYPRGQLNTEAFF; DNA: TGTGCCAGCAGTTACCCGCGGGGACAGTTGAACACTGAAGCTTTCTTT
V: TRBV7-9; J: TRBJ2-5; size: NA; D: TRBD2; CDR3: CASSFLYREGETQYF; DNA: TGTGCCAGCAGCTTTTTATATAGGGAGGGAGAGACCCAGTACTTC
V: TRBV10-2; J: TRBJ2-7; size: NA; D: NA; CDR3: CASSDQLSADFMGQRYEQYF; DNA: TGCGCCAGCAGTGATCAGCTTTCGGCGGACTTTATGGGGCAACGTTACGAGCAGTACTTC
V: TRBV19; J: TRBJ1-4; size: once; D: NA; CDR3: CATTVGTVNEKLFF; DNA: TGTGCCACCACCGTGGGGACGGTAAATGAAAAACTGTTTTTT
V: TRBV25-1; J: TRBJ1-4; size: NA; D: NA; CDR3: CASSEYRQNEKLFF; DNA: TGTGCCAGCAGTGAATATAGACAGAATGAAAAACTGTTTTTT
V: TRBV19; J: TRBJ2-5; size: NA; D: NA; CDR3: CASSIDTGPTETQYF; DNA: TGTGCCAGTAGTATAGACACGGGACCCACGGAGACCCAGTACTTC
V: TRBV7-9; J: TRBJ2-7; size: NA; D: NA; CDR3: CASSYITYEQYF; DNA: TGTGCCAGCAGCTACATTACCTACGAGCAGTACTTC
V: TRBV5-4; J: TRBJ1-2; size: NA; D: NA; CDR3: CASSLGPGQLISNYGYTF; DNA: TGTGCCAGCAGCTTGGGGCCAGGGCAGTTGATTTCGAACTATGGCTACACCTTC
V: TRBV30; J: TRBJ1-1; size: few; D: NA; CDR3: CAWSDPEAFF; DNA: TGTGCCTGGAGTGACCCTGAAGCTTTCTTT
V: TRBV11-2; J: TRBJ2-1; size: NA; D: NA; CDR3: CASSLVGGHYNEQFF; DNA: TGTGCCAGCAGCTTAGTGGGGGGGCACTACAATGAGCAGTTCTTC
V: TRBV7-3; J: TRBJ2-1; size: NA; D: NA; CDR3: CASSLIGGNEQFF; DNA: TGTGCCAGCAGCTTAATAGGGGGGAATGAGCAGTTCTTC
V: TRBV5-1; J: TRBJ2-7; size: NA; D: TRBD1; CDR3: CASSTRDRGHEQYF; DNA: TGCGCCAGCAGCACCCGGGACAGGGGCCACGAGCAGTACTTC
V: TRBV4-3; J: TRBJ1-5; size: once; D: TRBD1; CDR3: CASSQGTGSNQPQHF; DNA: TGCGCCAGCAGCCAGGGGACAGGTAGCAATCAGCCCCAGCATTTT
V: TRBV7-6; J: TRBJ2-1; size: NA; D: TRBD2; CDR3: CASSPLAGGNNEQFF; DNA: TGTGCCAGCAGCCCTCTTGCGGGGGGGAACAATGAGCAGTTCTTC
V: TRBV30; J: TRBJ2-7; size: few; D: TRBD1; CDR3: CAWSFTGVNEQYF; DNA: TGTGCCTGGAGCTTTACAGGGGTAAACGAGCAGTACTTC
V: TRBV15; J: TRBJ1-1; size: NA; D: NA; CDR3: CATSLSFDPNTEAFF; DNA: TGTGCCACCAGTCTCAGCTTTGACCCGAACACTGAAGCTTTCTTT
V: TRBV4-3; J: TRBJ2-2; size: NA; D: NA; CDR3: CASSQVVSSTGELFF; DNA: TGCGCCAGCAGCCAAGTGGTCTCCTCCACCGGGGAGCTGTTTTTT
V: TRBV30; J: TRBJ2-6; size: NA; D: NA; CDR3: CALDRPGNSGANVLTF; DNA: TGTGCCTTGGATCGGCCGGGGAACTCTGGGGCCAACGTCCTGACTTTC
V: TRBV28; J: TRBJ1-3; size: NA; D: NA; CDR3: CASSLVWGSGNTIYF; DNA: TGTGCCAGCAGTTTAGTGTGGGGTTCTGGAAACACCATATATTTT
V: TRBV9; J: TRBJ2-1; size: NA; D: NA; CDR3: CASSSRTGQSYNEQFF; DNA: TGTGCCAGCAGCTCAAGGACGGGGCAGTCTTACAATGAGCAGTTCTTC
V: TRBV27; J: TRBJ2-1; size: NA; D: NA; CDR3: CASSLAANNEQFF; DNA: TGTGCCAGCAGTCTGGCGGCAAACAATGAGCAGTTCTTC
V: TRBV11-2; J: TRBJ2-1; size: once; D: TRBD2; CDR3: CASSLGLAGPTSWDEQFF; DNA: TGTGCCAGCAGCTTAGGACTAGCGGGACCTACCTCCTGGGATGAGCAGTTCTTC
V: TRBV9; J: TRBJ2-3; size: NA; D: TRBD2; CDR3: CASSVGGGDTQYF; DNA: TGTGCCAGCAGCGTCGGGGGGGGAGATACGCAGTATTTT
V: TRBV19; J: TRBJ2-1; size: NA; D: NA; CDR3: CASSHGLPFNEQFF; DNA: TGTGCCAGTAGTCATGGACTACCCTTCAATGAGCAGTTCTTC